This T cell receptor (beta chain) was found in a study of PD-L1 blockade in urothelial cancer. Noted time point: peripheral blood 6 weeks after treatment start. V trimming: 2 bases; J trimming: 8 bases; junction bases outside the gene matches: 4. The CDR3 is 14 amino acids. CDR1 and CDR2 from the germline V gene are SGHRS and YFSETQ. Repertoires were generated with immunoSEQ multiplex PCR, while TCRdb's copy carries only in-frame clones and drops some. The sample includes 90,000 to 130,000 clones, roughly 90% of them seen just once. Regarding this clone: Its specificity is unknown.

General study results and limits: Durable-benefit patients expanded tumor-associated blood clones more at 3 weeks.

This receptor was obtained from a man in his 60s with urothelial cancer. Source: PBMCs, taken around atezolizumab (anti-PD-L1) treatment. V usage is TRBV5-1 and J usage is TRBJ2-1; 10 bases agree with TRBD2. The CDR3 region is CASSFEREGDEQFF. As DNA, the CDR3 is TGCGCCAGCAGCTTCGAGCGGGAGGGGGATGAGCAGTTCTTC.